This T cell receptor (beta chain) originates from a study of identical twins. This clonotype was seen at least ten times. Template switching introduced a universal primer site, and the cDNA bore unique molecular identifiers. TCRdb called the 5' RACE reads again in MiXCR, with one record for every CDR3 protein. The data hold approximately 210,000 distinct CDR3 sequences, with 5.5% to 7.5% observed a single time. Trimming removed 5 bases from V and 4 bases from J, with 16 bases in between. CDR1 and CDR2 from the germline V gene are SGHRS and YFSETQ. The CDR3 covers 14 residues. The data also belong to a second study, concerning T cells expressing NK-cell markers. That work contributes: A range of about 1.0-8% of CD8+ T cells consisted of dominant NKG2C+ clonotypes in several donors. Also leading the CD3+CD56-NKG2C+ fraction in a few donors were these clonotypes.

The chain has TRBV5-1 and TRBJ2-7; D may be TRBD2 (6 bases). The TCR originated in a woman aged 18-29 years in good health. The specimen sequenced was CD8+ T cells sorted from blood. CDR3 nucleotide sequence: TGCGCCAGCAGTTGGGGGGAGCACGGTTACGAGCAGTACTTC. Its translation is CASSWGEHGYEQYF.